Given below is one T cell receptor (beta chain) in context. The source of the sample is a study of blood T cell repertoires in COVID-19. Study information: From the United States, Italy and Spain came samples of acute and convalescent COVID-19. The cDNA or gDNA used as material had been derived from T cells, B-cell-depleted T cells, or PBMCs.

Germline loops: CDR1 GTSNPN, CDR2 SVGIG (reference sequence). The CDR3 loop spans 16 amino acids. The junction had 9 bases not matched to a gene; V was cut back by 0 bases and J by 8 bases. The protocol was immunoSEQ multiplex PCR, while the TCRdb copy is restricted to in-frame clones and leaves out a portion. The table lists about 200,000 clones, 86% of them singletons, with roughly 4.9% in the top ten. Cohorts were assigned according to the clinical history that participants reported. A COVID-19 case had been met by exposed participants during the 2 weeks before study entry. The sequence was collected from a woman aged 25 to 39 who had been exposed to COVID-19. Sample: PBMCs or T cells enriched from blood (not recorded which). This chain connects TRBV30 to TRBJ1-4; 10 nucleotides match TRBD1. CDR3 DNA sequence: TGTGCCTGGAGTGTAAAGGGTGGGACAGGGGAAGAAAAACTGTTTTTT. Residues: CAWSVKGGTGEEKLFF.